This paragraph reports one TCR beta chain. Ahead of thyroid surgery, no patient had received treatment of any kind. V shed 5 bases, J shed 3 bases, and the junction held 5 bases outside the gene matches. Germline loops: CDR1 MNHNS, CDR2 SASEGT. The CDR3 spans 16 residues. These data originate in a study of metastatic and nonmetastatic thyroid tumors. Via MiXCR, TCRdb re-called the PCR reads. The data show fewer than 40,000 clones, around 47% seen once. The J gene is TRBJ2-1, the V gene TRBV6-1; 12 nucleotides match TRBD2. The TCR originated in a male donor with papillary thyroid cancer or a benign thyroid nodule (not recorded which). Some clones in this sample may be carry-over from other donors' samples. The sequencing input was tumor tissue. The CDR3 DNA is TGTGCCAGCAGTATGGGACTAGCGGGCAACTACAATGAGCAGTTCTTC. This translates into CASSMGLAGNYNEQFF.